The clone carrying this T cell receptor beta chain was recorded a few times. The antigen is not known. TCRB transcripts that were expressed got sequenced, as all of the isolated RNA had been reverse transcribed. Only in-frame clones appear in the TCRdb table, and some are missing; sequencing was by immunoSEQ multiplex PCR. The sample lists around 710,000 clones, approximately 13% occurring once. The data were taken from a study of beta chain features in type 1 diabetes. Regarding the study as a whole: For TCRB rearrangement, an influence of HLA type remained unresolved here. Moderate yet significant TCRB CDR3 shortening was seen in Type 1 diabetes patients in all four CD4+ subsets.

Germline CDR1 is SEHNR and CDR2 is FQNEAQ (reference sequence). Trimming shortened V by 5 bases and J by 4 bases, and 4 bases separated the two germline ends. The CDR3 runs 11 residues. The authors obtained over 98% purity in all sorted populations. V usage is TRBV7-9 and J usage is TRBJ2-3; no clear D. Sequencing was performed on naive CD4+ T cells from blood. The source of this sequence is a man aged 25-40 years with type 1 diabetes. In DNA, the CDR3 is TGTGCCAGCAGCGAACCAGATACGCAGTATTTT. It codes for CASSEPDTQYF.